The 24 T cell receptor beta chains given below trace back to one sample, sequenced in a study of CD8 T cells in Susac syndrome. Reverse transcription of about 0.45 to 1 ug RNA used random hexamers. A single record per CDR3 protein comes from TCRdb applying MiXCR to the immunoSEQ multiplex PCR reads. The sample has 150,000 to 200,000 distinct CDR3 sequences, approximately 95% seen once. The sequenced sample consisted of CD4+ T cells from PBMCs. Every receptor here comes from a human donor with Susac syndrome.

Here the CDR3 DNA reads TGTGCCAGCAGCGGAACCGGGACTAGCGGGAGAGTGAACACCGGGGAGCTGTTTTTT. Translating it yields CASSGTGTSGRVNTGELFF. The chain links TRBV5-4 to TRBJ2-2, with 14 bases lining up with TRBD2. The ends lost 4 bases at V and 1 base at J; junction bases unmatched: 9. Germline V gives CDR1 SGHNT, CDR2 YYREEE (reference sequence). This CDR3 has 19 amino acids. The full variable domain, rest sourced from reference TRBV5-4 and TRBJ2-2, is ETGVTQSPTHLIKTRGQQVTLRCSSQSGHNTVSWYQQALGQGPQFIFQYYREEENGRGNFPPRFSGLQFPNYSSELNVNALELDDSALYLCASSGTGTSGRVNTGELFFGEGSRLTVL.

This chain connects TRBV20-1 to TRBJ2-5, with TRBD2 identical over 15 bases. The CDR3 is 15 amino acids. V lost 6 bases, J lost 4 bases, and 6 bases stayed unmatched. Germline CDR1 and CDR2: DFQATT and SNEGSKA (reference sequence). The CDR3 sequence is CSARTSGGAVETQYF. The CDR3 coding sequence is TGCAGTGCGAGGACTAGCGGGGGGGCCGTAGAGACCCAGTACTTC.

This clonotype has only one observation. This chain uses TRBV4-3 with TRBJ2-2; 9 nucleotides align to TRBD1. Germline assignment: CDR1 LGHNA and CDR2 YSLEER. V lost 2 bases and J lost 10; bases outside the gene matches: 5. This CDR3 has 14 amino acids. The CDR3 loop reads CASSQQDRGTELFF. CDR3 in DNA: TGCGCCAGCAGCCAACAGGACAGGGGTACGGAGCTGTTTTTT.

V gene TRBV10-3 combines with J gene TRBJ1-1; unclear D gene. With 3 bases removed from V and 3 bases from J, the gap between germline ends came to 5 bases. This CDR3 region has 12 residues. The germline V gene encodes CDR1 ENHRY and CDR2 SYGVKD. The CDR3 DNA is TGTGCCATCAGTGATTCGGACACTGAAGCTTTCTTT. This translates into CAISDSDTEAFF.

The chain carries TRBV19 and TRBJ1-2; 7 positions match TRBD1. The CDR3 consists of 15 residues. Germline lookup yields CDR1 LNHDA and CDR2 SQIVND (reference sequence). V dropped 8 bases and J dropped 1; count of bases not matched to a gene: 10. The CDR3 protein is CASSTTGRDNYGYTF. In nucleotides, the CDR3 is TGTGCCAGTTCCACGACAGGGAGAGATAACTATGGCTACACCTTC.

This chain uses TRBV11-2 with TRBJ2-5; the match to TRBD2 covers 10 bases. The V gene end was trimmed by 5 bases and the J gene end by 5 bases; junction bases not matched to a gene: 8. The CDR3 runs 15 residues. The germline V gene encodes CDR1 SGHAT and CDR2 FQNNGV. This chain's CDR3 is CASSANSGGWETQYF. The CDR3 DNA reads as TGTGCCAGCAGCGCAAATAGCGGGGGGTGGGAGACCCAGTACTTC.

The chain is built from TRBV6-1 and TRBJ2-1; TRBD2 matches 13 bases. Germline loops: CDR1 MNHNS, CDR2 SASEGT. Trimming at V came to 6 bases and at J to 4 bases, leaving 12 bases not matched to a gene. This CDR3 is 18 amino acids long. The CDR3 sequence: CASRDKGTSGTKYNEQFF. The CDR3 DNA is TGTGCCAGCAGGGACAAGGGGACTAGCGGGACGAAATACAATGAGCAGTTCTTC.

The V call is TRBV14, the J call TRBJ1-2, with D possibly being TRBD1 (5 bases). V was clipped by 4 bases and J by 8 bases, with 17 bases between them. Germline-derived CDR1 and CDR2 are SGHDN and FVKESK. The CDR3 has 14 amino acids. The CDR3, as DNA: TGTGCCAGCAGCCGAGGGACGGCCCTGGAAGGCTACACCTTC. Translating it yields CASSRGTALEGYTF.

The CDR3 spells CSAAGTHYEQYF. Here the CDR3 DNA reads TGCAGTGCTGCCGGGACTCACTACGAGCAGTACTTC. J is TRBJ2-7 and V is TRBV20-1; weak D call: TRBD2 (6 bases). The CDR3 spans 12 residues. Germline loops: CDR1 DFQATT, CDR2 SNEGSKA (reference sequence). Trimming removed 5 bases from V and 3 bases from J, with 11 bases in between.

The chain employs TRBV28 and TRBJ2-6; D is possibly TRBD2 (6 bases). The V gene's germline CDR1 is MDHEN and CDR2 SYDVKM. V shed 8 bases and J shed 0 bases, with 14 bases lying between them. The CDR3 spans 16 residues. For the CDR3, the DNA is TGTGCCAGCGTTGGCGGGACGTACTCTGGGGCCAACGTCCTGACTTTC. Its protein product is CASVGGTYSGANVLTF.

CDR3 DNA sequence: TGTGCCAGCAGCGCAAACACAGGGCTGTACAATGAGCAGTTCTTC. As protein: CASSANTGLYNEQFF. V and J are TRBV14 and TRBJ2-1, with D perhaps TRBD1 (6 bases). The CDR3 runs 15 residues. The V end lost 5 bases, the J end lost 4 bases, and 15 bases lay between the germline ends. In germline, CDR1 is SGHDN, CDR2 FVKESK.

The chain combines TRBV7-9 with TRBJ1-1, with D unclear. Germline V gene sequence: CDR1 SEHNR, CDR2 FQNEAQ (reference sequence). The CDR3 covers 11 residues. V was shortened by 0 bases and J by 11 bases, with 7 bases between the two germline ends. Here the CDR3 DNA reads TGTGCCAGCAGCTTAGCGGCCGGGGCTTTCTTT. It encodes CASSLAAGAFF.

This sequence joins TRBV6-2 or TRBV6-3 and TRBJ1-6, with D maybe TRBD1 (5 bases). This CDR3 contains 13 residues. In germline, CDR1 is MNHEY, CDR2 SVGEGT. V lost 4 bases, J lost 5 bases, and 6 bases lay in between. The CDR3 sequence is CASSWTNNSPLHF. The CDR3 nucleotides read TGTGCCAGCAGTTGGACAAATAATTCACCCCTCCACTTT.

The V gene is TRBV20-1, the J gene TRBJ1-5, with 7 bases lining up with TRBD1. CDR3 length: 12 residues. Germline loops: CDR1 DFQATT, CDR2 SNEGSKA (reference sequence). V shed 5 bases and J 5 bases; nucleotides not matched to a gene: 3. The CDR3 loop is CSAEGTDQPQHF. In nucleotides, the CDR3 is TGCAGTGCTGAGGGGACAGATCAGCCCCAGCATTTT.

The chain carries TRBV7-2 and TRBJ2-3; TRBD2 aligns across 9 bases. Germline V lookup: CDR1 SGHTA, CDR2 FQGNSA. This CDR3 is built from 17 residues. With V trimmed by 8 bases and J by 5 bases, 17 bases remained unmatched. CDR3 DNA: TGTGCCAGCCCCCTCGCTGGAGCTAGCGGGAAGATAGATACGCAGTATTTT. Protein: CASPLAGASGKIDTQYF. Using reference TRBV7-2 and TRBJ2-3 for the parts outside the CDR3, the full variable domain is GAGVSQSPSNKVTEKGKDVELRCDPISGHTALYWYRQSLGQGLEFLIYFQGNSAPDKSGLPSDRFSAERTGGSVSTLTIQRTQQEDSAVYLCASPLAGASGKIDTQYFGPGTRLTVL.

This rearrangement joins TRBV29-1 to TRBJ2-2; D call uncertain. The CDR3 consists of 12 residues. V was trimmed by 4 bases and J by 3 bases, leaving 6 bases between them. Germline V gene sequence: CDR1 SQVTM, CDR2 ANQGSEA. The CDR3 loop reads CSVGFYTGELFF. The DNA of the CDR3 is TGCAGCGTTGGATTCTACACCGGGGAGCTGTTTTTT.

The chain combines TRBV2 with TRBJ2-3; perhaps TRBD2 as D (5 bases). The CDR3 contains 11 residues. The germline V gene has CDR1 SNHLY and CDR2 FYNNEI. V lost 10 bases, J lost 6 bases, and 11 bases lay in between. The CDR3 DNA follows: TGTGCCATCAGCGGTGGTGATACGCAGTATTTT. Protein sequence: CAISGGDTQYF. The complete variable domain, with remaining parts taken from reference TRBV2 and TRBJ2-3, reads EPEVTQTPSHQVTQMGQEVILRCVPISNHLYFYWYRQILGQKVEFLVSFYNNEISEKSEIFDDQFSVERPDGSNFTLKIRSTKLEDSAMYFCAISGGDTQYFGPGTRLTVL.

The chain combines TRBV7-8 with TRBJ2-6, with D hard to call. The V gene lost 5 bases and the J gene lost 0 bases, with 11 bases spanning the gap. CDR3 length: 16 residues. Germline-derived CDR1 and CDR2 are SGHVS and FQNEAQ. The CDR3 protein is CASSRSTTSGANVLTF. CDR3 DNA: TGTGCCAGCAGCCGTTCTACAACCTCTGGGGCCAACGTCCTGACTTTC. Combining the CDR3 with reference TRBV7-8 and TRBJ2-6 gives the whole variable domain GAGVSQSPRYKVAKRGQDVALRCDPISGHVSLFWYQQALGQGPEFLTYFQNEAQLDKSGLPSDRFFAERPEGSVSTLKIQRTQQEDSAVYLCASSRSTTSGANVLTFGAGSRLTVL.

The V gene is TRBV7-2, the J gene TRBJ2-7; 7 bases are a match to TRBD1. The CDR3 totals 15 residues. Germline trimming cut 4 bases from V and 4 bases from J; bases unmatched to any gene: 10. Germline V gene sequence: CDR1 SGHTA, CDR2 FQGNSA. The CDR3 DNA reads as TGTGCCAGCAGCTCCGGGACAGCCAAAACTTACGAGCAGTACTTC. It encodes CASSSGTAKTYEQYF. The complete variable domain, with remaining parts taken from reference TRBV7-2 and TRBJ2-7, reads GAGVSQSPSNKVTEKGKDVELRCDPISGHTALYWYRQSLGQGLEFLIYFQGNSAPDKSGLPSDRFSAERTGGSVSTLTIQRTQQEDSAVYLCASSSGTAKTYEQYFGPGTRLTVT.

The CDR3 nucleotides are TGCAGCGTTGTCATAGGAGGGGATGAGCAGTTCTTC. It specifies CSVVIGGDEQFF. This sequence joins TRBV29-1 and TRBJ2-1; D might be TRBD2 (6 bases). The CDR3 consists of 12 residues. The V end was cut by 4 bases, the J end by 8 bases, with 12 bases between. CDR1 SQVTM and CDR2 ANQGSEA come from the germline V gene.

The DNA for the CDR3 is TGTGCCAGCAGCTTCCTAGCGGGAGCCCGGGAGACCCAGTACTTC. Its protein product is CASSFLAGARETQYF. The chain carries TRBV7-9 and TRBJ2-5, with TRBD2 matching 10 bases. Losses at the gene ends were 3 bases for V and 5 bases for J; bases not matched to a gene: 6. There are 15 residues in the CDR3. Germline V gene sequence: CDR1 SEHNR, CDR2 FQNEAQ (reference sequence). Full variable domain (rest looked up from reference TRBV7-9 and TRBJ2-5): DTGVSQNPRHKITKRGQNVTFRCDPISEHNRLYWYRQTLGQGPEFLTYFQNEAQLEKSRLLSDRFSAERPKGSFSTLEIQRTEQGDSAMYLCASSFLAGARETQYFGPGTRLLVL.

The gene calls are TRBV7-2 and TRBJ1-5, with 9 bases lining up with TRBD1. The V gene's germline CDR1 is SGHTA and CDR2 FQGNSA. V lost 1 base to trimming and J lost 6 bases; unmatched junction nucleotides: 4. The CDR3 runs to 15 residues. CDR3 nucleotides: TGTGCCAGCAGCTTAGGGGGACAGGGCGGTCAGCCCCAGCATTTT. As protein: CASSLGGQGGQPQHF. Full variable domain (outside the CDR3, taken from reference TRBV7-2 and TRBJ1-5): GAGVSQSPSNKVTEKGKDVELRCDPISGHTALYWYRQSLGQGLEFLIYFQGNSAPDKSGLPSDRFSAERTGGSVSTLTIQRTQQEDSAVYLCASSLGGQGGQPQHFGDGTRLSIL.

The CDR3 nucleotides read TGCGCCAGCAGCCAACGTAGGGGCTGGGAGACCCAGTACTTC. It translates to CASSQRRGWETQYF. This rearrangement joins TRBV4-1 to TRBJ2-5; tentatively, D is TRBD1 (5 bases). The CDR3 runs to 14 residues. V dropped 2 bases and J dropped 5 bases, with 12 bases sitting between them. Germline V lookup: CDR1 MGHRA, CDR2 YSYEKL.

J is TRBJ1-1 and V is TRBV4-3, with a possible D match to TRBD1 (5 bases). Germline lookup yields CDR1 LGHNA and CDR2 YSLEER. Trimming took off 1 base at V and 6 bases at J, with 15 bases between the two ends. The length of the CDR3 is 15 residues. The CDR3 region is CASSQVQGSRSEAFF. DNA of the CDR3: TGCGCCAGCAGCCAAGTCCAGGGAAGTCGGTCTGAAGCTTTCTTT.